This T cell receptor beta chain was captured in a study of blood T cell repertoires in COVID-19. Study context: Specimens from acute and convalescent COVID-19 originated in the United States, Italy and Spain.

V shed 6 bases and J shed 6 bases, with 14 bases lying between them. This CDR3 is built from 12 residues. From germline, CDR1 is SQVTM and CDR2 ANQGSEA. This table comes from immunoSEQ multiplex PCR, and its TCRdb copy is limited to in-frame clones, with some not included. The data hold about 310,000 clones, with over 75% observed a single time. The sample consisted of peripheral blood. This sequence was found in a man in his fifties with active or convalescent COVID-19. The J gene is TRBJ1-2, the V gene TRBV29-1, with D possibly being TRBD1 (6 bases). The CDR3 protein is CSVQNRDHGYTF. The CDR3 bases are TGCAGCGTGCAAAACAGGGACCATGGCTACACCTTC.